The clone carrying this T cell receptor (beta chain) occurred many times. Its antigen is currently unknown. MiXCR was run by TCRdb on the RACE reads, yielding one entry per CDR3 protein. The sample has some 79,000 distinct CDR3 sequences; over 9.5% are singletons. V trimming: 6 bases; J trimming: 10 bases; junction bases outside the gene matches: 2. The CDR3 contains 11 residues. Germline V gives CDR1 MNHNY, CDR2 SVGAGI (reference sequence). This record belongs to a study of human T cells and chemical hapten exposure. Study information: Patches that contained 0.01% DPC were applied to the upper back and read at 6 days.

Time point given: patch test 2, 6 weeks after DPC sensitization. Regarding treatment: therapeutic diphenylcyclopropenone sensitization with weekly scalp DPC. The study enrolled 18 to 70-year-old alopecia patients suitable for DPC. From whole blood left unfractionated, total RNA was extracted. General study results and limits: More PT1 expanded TCRs went with higher patch test scores.

The source was whole blood, collected in connection with sensitization to the hapten diphenylcyclopropenone (DPC). The rearrangement links TRBV6-6 to TRBJ2-1; 8 nucleotides agree with TRBD2. The receptor's source is a woman in her forties or fifties with alopecia areata. Some clones in this sample may be carry-over from other donors' samples. Here the CDR3 DNA reads TGTGCCAGCAGCGGGAGGGTCGAGCAGTTCTTC. Amino acid sequence: CASSGRVEQFF.